This TCR beta chain is drawn from a study of vaccination effects on CD4 cells after COVID-19. The V and J ends lost 4 bases and 4 bases respectively, with 13 bases between them. The germline CDR1 and CDR2 sequences are LNHDA and SQIVND (reference sequence). CDR3 length equals 14 residues. Sequencing was performed with immunoSEQ multiplex PCR; in TCRdb, only in-frame clones are kept and a portion is missing. The sample lists roughly 70,000 clones; just under 75% were seen once. A remark on this clone: The antigen remains unidentified.

Before any sequencing was done, the ViraFEST assay used viral peptide pools to expand antigen-specific CD4+ T cells. The culture ran for 10 days before CD4+ T cells were isolated. Each person got two doses of an mRNA SARS-CoV-2 vaccine, BNT162b2 or mRNA-1273. This TCR was sampled from a human donor who received a COVID-19 vaccine. This specimen consisted of CD4+ T cells from PBMCs cultured with HCoV-229E spike peptides, obtained after COVID-19 vaccination. V usage is TRBV19 and J usage is TRBJ1-1; tentatively, D is TRBD1 (6 bases). DNA for the CDR3: TGTGCCAGTAGTACAAGACGGGGGCTCACTGAAGCTTTCTTT. It is translated as CASSTRRGLTEAFF.